The next 5 T cell receptor beta chains were all read from a single sample in a study of T-cell memory formation after mild COVID-19. TCRdb reprocessed the 5' RACE reads with MiXCR, giving one entry per CDR3 protein. This table holds roughly 380,000 distinct CDR3 sequences, 25% to 30% found once. The specimen was PBMCs or a T cell subset sorted from them (not recorded which). The origin of the receptors is an adult woman who had mild COVID-19 (a few samples of this study predate the infection). Cell type and time point are not known.

This clonotype was counted a few times. The chain employs TRBV7-9 and TRBJ1-1; 7 nucleotides line up with TRBD1. Germline trimming cut 5 bases from V and 6 bases from J; bases unmatched to any gene: 12. Germline V gene data show CDR1 as SEHNR and CDR2 as FQNEAQ (reference sequence). The CDR3 is made up of 15 amino acids. In DNA, the CDR3 is TGTGCCAGCAGCGCGCCACAGGGGAGAGGGCCTGAAGCTTTCTTT. It is translated as CASSAPQGRGPEAFF.

This clonotype was seen ten or more times. An end of the junction does not agree with germline; a read error may underlie this. The chain is built from TRBV5-1 and TRBJ1-1; perhaps TRBD1 as D (6 bases). Germline values: CDR1 SGHRS, CDR2 YFSETQ. This CDR3 contains 13 residues. The CDR3 sequence is CASSSGQNTEAFF. The CDR3 DNA reads TGTGCCAGCAGCTCGGGACAGAACACTGAAGCTTTCTTT.

This sequence joins TRBV7-9 and TRBJ1-1; maybe TRBD1 (5 bases). CDR3 length: 14 amino acids. The germline V gene has CDR1 SEHNR and CDR2 FQNEAQ (reference sequence). Trimming left V 6 bases short and J 4 bases short, with 15 bases between. CDR3 residues: CASRRSRDATEAFF. CDR3 in DNA: TGTGCCAGCAGAAGAAGTAGGGACGCCACTGAAGCTTTCTTT. The full variable domain, with the rest looked up from reference TRBV7-9 and TRBJ1-1, is DTGVSQNPRHKITKRGQNVTFRCDPISEHNRLYWYRQTLGQGPEFLTYFQNEAQLEKSRLLSDRFSAERPKGSFSTLEIQRTEQGDSAMYLCASRRSRDATEAFFGQGTRLTVV.

CDR3 DNA sequence: TGTGCCAGCAGCAGAGGACAGAACAATGAGCAGTTCTTC. Translation gives CASSRGQNNEQFF. This rearrangement joins TRBV5-4 to TRBJ2-1; tentative D call: TRBD1 (6 bases). This CDR3 comprises 13 residues. V shed 4 bases and J shed 5 bases, with 10 bases lying between them. Germline CDR1 SGHNT, CDR2 YYREEE (reference sequence).

The V and J genes are TRBV20-1 and TRBJ1-1; D is unclear. Germline V gene sequence: CDR1 DFQATT, CDR2 SNEGSKA (reference sequence). The V and J ends lost 3 bases and 0 bases respectively, with 11 bases between them. The CDR3 consists of 14 residues. This chain's CDR3 is CSARSIRMNTEAFF. In nucleotides, the CDR3 is TGCAGTGCTAGGTCCATCCGTATGAACACTGAAGCTTTCTTT.